This T cell receptor beta chain came from a study of CD8 T cells in Susac syndrome. With random hexamers, about 0.5 to 1 ug RNA was reverse transcribed. The CDR3 of TCR beta was amplified by immunoSEQ multiplex PCR across 54 Vbeta and 13 Jbeta. From the immunoSEQ multiplex PCR reads, TCRdb called clonotypes with MiXCR, one entry per CDR3 protein. The sample carries under 200,000 distinct CDR3 sequences, 90% to 95% recorded once. In germline, CDR1 is MDHEN, CDR2 SYDVKM. Trimming cost V 4 bases and J 2 bases; bases outside gene matches: 9. The CDR3 runs to 17 residues. Both CD4+ and CD8+ T cells were negatively isolated, and TEMRA cells underwent FACS enrichment.

The TCR originated in a human donor with Susac syndrome. The rearrangement uses TRBV28 and TRBJ1-5; TRBD1 aligns across 9 bases. Sequencing input: CD4+ T cells from PBMCs. The DNA for the CDR3 is TGTGCCAGCAGTTCGTGGGACAGGGCGGTTGGCAATCAGCCCCAGCATTTT. As protein: CASSSWDRAVGNQPQHF. Variable domain in full (rest from reference TRBV28 and TRBJ1-5): DVKVTQSSRYLVKRTGEKVFLECVQDMDHENMFWYRQDPGLGLRLIYFSYDVKMKEKGDIPEGYSVSREKKERFSLILESASTNQTSMYLCASSSWDRAVGNQPQHFGDGTRLSIL.